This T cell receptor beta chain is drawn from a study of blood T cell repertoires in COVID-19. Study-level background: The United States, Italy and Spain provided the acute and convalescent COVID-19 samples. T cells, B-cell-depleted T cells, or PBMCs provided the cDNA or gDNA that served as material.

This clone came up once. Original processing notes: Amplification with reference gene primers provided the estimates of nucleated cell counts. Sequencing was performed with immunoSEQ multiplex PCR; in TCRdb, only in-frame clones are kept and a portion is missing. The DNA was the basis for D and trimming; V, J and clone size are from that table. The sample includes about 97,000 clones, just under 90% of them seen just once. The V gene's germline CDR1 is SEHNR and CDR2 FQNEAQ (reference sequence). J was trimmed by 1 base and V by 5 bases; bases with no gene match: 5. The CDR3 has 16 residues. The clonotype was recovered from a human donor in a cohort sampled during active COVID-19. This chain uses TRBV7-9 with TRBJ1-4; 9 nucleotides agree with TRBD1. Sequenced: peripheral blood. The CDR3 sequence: CASSLDRGKTNEKLFF. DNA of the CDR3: TGTGCCAGCAGCCTTGACAGGGGGAAAACTAATGAAAAACTGTTTTTT.